The rows below give T cell receptor beta chains drawn from one sample of a study of CD8+ T cells in alopecia areata. Repertoires were generated with immunoSEQ multiplex PCR, while TCRdb's copy carries only in-frame clones and drops some. Here the sample spans approximately 66,000 clones, 50% to 75% being singletons. This specimen consisted of CD8+ T cells sorted from blood, obtained at week 0. The receptors come from a human donor with alopecia areata. The CDR3 runs from the conserved cysteine through the conserved F or W. A D gene is named only where the DNA matches it firmly. A clone size is listed for some rows: how often the clone was seen (once, few, many), or a class if it is expanded.

size	D	V	J	CDR3	DNA
-	TRBD2	TRBV7-3	TRBJ2-4	CASSSEAGWGNIQYF	TGTGCCAGCAGCTCAGAAGCGGGGTGGGGAAACATTCAGTACTTC
-	TRBD2	TRBV7-2	TRBJ2-1	CASSLRTSGYNEQFF	TGTGCCAGCAGCCTTAGGACTAGCGGGTACAATGAGCAGTTCTTC
-	-	TRBV7-6	TRBJ2-5	CASNPGEYQETQYF	TGTGCCAGCAACCCGGGCGAGTACCAAGAGACCCAGTACTTC
few	-	TRBV19	TRBJ2-5	CASSIVQRETQYF	TGTGCCAGTAGTATAGTCCAGAGAGAGACCCAGTACTTC
few	-	TRBV30	TRBJ1-5	CAWAVGGNQPQHF	TGTGCCTGGGCTGTAGGCGGCAATCAGCCCCAGCATTTT
-	TRBD2	TRBV4-1	TRBJ2-1	CASSQEWTSGPSQFF	TGCGCCAGCAGCCAAGAATGGACTAGCGGGCCTTCTCAGTTCTTC
-	-	TRBV14	TRBJ1-2	CASSQESDASYGYTF	TGTGCCAGCAGCCAAGAGTCGGACGCAAGCTATGGCTACACCTTC
-	-	TRBV9	TRBJ2-3	CASSPKDGVAQYF	TGTGCCAGCAGCCCAAAGGACGGCGTGGCGCAGTATTTT
-	TRBD1	TRBV7-8	TRBJ2-7	CASSSGTGYEQYF	TGTGCCAGCAGTTCCGGGACAGGCTACGAGCAGTACTTC
few	-	TRBV5-1	TRBJ2-2	CASSPGQNTGELFF	TGCGCCAGCAGCCCGGGACAGAACACCGGGGAGCTGTTTTTT
-	-	TRBV5-1	TRBJ2-1	CASSLGTVPSYNEQFF	TGCGCCAGCAGCTTGGGGACGGTGCCCTCCTACAATGAGCAGTTCTTC
-	-	TRBV29-1	TRBJ2-7	CSVDGPGTYEQYF	TGCAGCGTTGATGGTCCGGGCACCTACGAGCAGTACTTC
-	-	TRBV4-1	TRBJ1-1	CASSQTTELNTEAFF	TGCGCCAGCAGCCAAACGACAGAACTGAACACTGAAGCTTTCTTT
-	TRBD1	TRBV9	TRBJ1-4	CASSDPGQGNEKLFF	TGTGCCAGCAGCGATCCGGGACAGGGTAATGAAAAACTGTTTTTT
once	TRBD1	TRBV2	TRBJ2-7	CASSEGQGGSYEQYF	TGTGCCAGCAGTGAAGGACAGGGGGGCTCCTACGAGCAGTACTTC
once	-	TRBV19	TRBJ1-6	CASSIEDGLPLHF	TGTGCCAGTAGTATAGAGGACGGTCTACCCCTCCACTTT
-	TRBD2	TRBV30	TRBJ2-7	CAWSVGLAGEQYF	TGTGCCTGGAGTGTTGGACTAGCGGGCGAGCAGTACTTC
-	-	TRBV9	TRBJ1-1	CASSVGENTEAFF	TGTGCCAGCAGCGTAGGGGAGAACACTGAAGCTTTCTTT
-	TRBD1	TRBV30	TRBJ1-1	CAWSVGQANTEAFF	TGTGCCTGGAGTGTTGGACAGGCGAACACTGAAGCTTTCTTT
few	-	TRBV14	TRBJ2-5	CASSPGLDQETQYF	TGTGCCAGCAGCCCGGGACTGGACCAAGAGACCCAGTACTTC
-	-	TRBV2	TRBJ2-7	CASSVTTSYEQYF	TGTGCCAGCAGCGTTACTACCTCCTACGAGCAGTACTTC
-	-	TRBV5-1	TRBJ2-5	CASTDGTGPLGETQYF	TGCGCCAGCACGGACGGAACAGGCCCCCTTGGGGAGACCCAGTACTTC
-	TRBD1	TRBV7-2	TRBJ1-1	CASSSRDRGTEAFF	TGTGCCAGCAGCTCCCGGGACAGGGGGACTGAAGCTTTCTTT
once	TRBD1	TRBV2	TRBJ2-5	CASSGGQVRETQYF	TGTGCCAGCAGTGGGGGACAGGTTCGAGAGACCCAGTACTTC
-	TRBD1	TRBV5-1	TRBJ2-7	CASSSWTGYEQYF	TGCGCCAGCAGCTCGTGGACAGGCTACGAGCAGTACTTC
-	-	TRBV25-1	TRBJ1-2	CASSENYGYTF	TGTGCCAGCAGTGAAAACTATGGCTACACCTTC
-	-	TRBV7-9	TRBJ1-2	CASSLDVPGARGYTF	TGTGCCAGCAGCTTAGATGTGCCAGGGGCGAGAGGCTACACCTTC
-	TRBD2	TRBV6-5	TRBJ2-1	CATKTSGNEQFF	TGTGCCACAAAGACTAGCGGTAATGAGCAGTTCTTC
-	TRBD2	TRBV5-6	TRBJ2-7	CASSLEGVSGYSFEQYF	TGTGCCAGCAGCTTGGAAGGAGTTAGCGGGTATTCGTTCGAGCAGTACTTC
-	-	TRBV7-9	TRBJ1-1	CASSVGNTEAFF	TGTGCCAGCAGCGTAGGGAATACTGAAGCTTTCTTT